This T cell receptor beta chain derives from a study of human T cells and chemical hapten exposure. Study-level background: Largely, small differences in pooled library volume made per-sample TCR yields vary.

Total RNA extraction was carried out from unfractionated whole blood. Individual cDNA molecules each carried unique molecular identifiers attached by the library. Methods used by the authors: Samples contained a median of roughly 96,000 TCRs, with a range of 23,224 to 690,600. In TCRdb, the 5' RACE reads were re-called with MiXCR into one record per CDR3 protein. These V and J calls derive from TCRdb rather than the authors' analysis. Here the sample spans some 150,000 distinct CDR3 sequences, 4.1% being singletons. Study outcomes and limitations: DPC sensitization did not alter TCRs above 1 in 1000 frequency.

This clonotype was seen a few times. The antigen is unknown. The receptor comes from a female donor in good health.

CDR3 sequence reads: CSASILGDLYSNTEAFF. The CDR3 DNA reads TGCAGTGCTAGTATATTAGGAGACCTATATAGCAACACTGAAGCTTTCTTT. The rearrangement joins TRBV20-1 to TRBJ1-1, with unresolved D. Trimming shortened V by 3 bases and J by 2 bases, and 22 bases separated the two germline ends. Germline V lookup: CDR1 DFQATT, CDR2 SNEGSKA (reference sequence). The CDR3 covers 17 residues.